This is a list of T cell receptor beta chains from one sample in a study of T cell repertoires in cytomegalovirus infection. From the reads, TCRdb called clonotypes with MiXCR, one entry per CDR3 protein. Among about 160,000 distinct CDR3 sequences listed, less than 25% were seen once. These TCRs are of unknown antigen specificity. This specimen was CD8+ T cells from cultured PBMCs, taken from culture after CMV antigen stimulation. The source is a human donor in good health (CMV status not recorded). Some clones in this sample may be carry-over from other donors' samples. Each CDR3 is given without its conserved first and last residue.

CDR3 protein: ASSHRDGNYEQY
V gene: TRBV4-1
J gene: TRBJ2-7

CDR3 protein: AISETRSAEELF
V gene: TRBV10-3
J gene: TRBJ2-2

CDR3 protein: ASTRERGLHEQY
V gene: TRBV7-2
J gene: TRBJ2-7

CDR3 protein: ASNPPGGTTGPLQDTQY
V gene: TRBV6-1
J gene: TRBJ2-5

CDR3 protein: ASSLGLAGAYEQY
V gene: TRBV11-2
J gene: TRBJ2-7

CDR3 protein: ASSLRGPYGYT
V gene: TRBV12-3/TRBV12-4
J gene: TRBJ1-2

CDR3 protein: ASGFDADYGYT
V gene: TRBV12-5
J gene: TRBJ1-2

CDR3 protein: ASSFPSGARNTGELF
V gene: TRBV27
J gene: TRBJ2-2

CDR3 protein: ASLGGGSYEQY
V gene: TRBV7-2
J gene: TRBJ2-7

CDR3 protein: ASSSQGNHNYGYT
V gene: TRBV7-8
J gene: TRBJ1-2

CDR3 protein: ASSPREFPTYEQY
V gene: TRBV7-2
J gene: TRBJ2-7

CDR3 protein: ASSSDRGGNQPQH
V gene: TRBV12-3/TRBV12-4
J gene: TRBJ1-5

CDR3 protein: ASSSYRGQPYEQY
V gene: TRBV14
J gene: TRBJ2-7

CDR3 protein: ASSPGQAEAF
V gene: TRBV28
J gene: TRBJ1-1

CDR3 protein: ASSLEDRDSPLH
V gene: TRBV7-2
J gene: TRBJ1-6

CDR3 protein: ASSEVAGTGNTIY
V gene: TRBV2
J gene: TRBJ1-3

CDR3 protein: ASSPGAGLTGELF
V gene: TRBV7-6
J gene: TRBJ2-2

CDR3 protein: ASSDNRGRSNQPQH
V gene: TRBV5-6
J gene: TRBJ1-5

CDR3 protein: ASSPTTEDYGYT
V gene: TRBV6-5
J gene: TRBJ1-2

CDR3 protein: ASSLLGQGAPSNEKLF
V gene: TRBV28
J gene: TRBJ1-4

CDR3 protein: ASSLERGPLYEQY
V gene: TRBV7-8
J gene: TRBJ2-7

CDR3 protein: ASSFTGTGELF
V gene: TRBV12-3/TRBV12-4
J gene: TRBJ2-2

CDR3 protein: ASSNRQGTDTQY
V gene: TRBV7-8
J gene: TRBJ2-3

CDR3 protein: ASSLDHWSLAGARNQPQH
V gene: TRBV11-3
J gene: TRBJ1-5

CDR3 protein: ASSSYLVGYLPGTQY
V gene: TRBV7-2
J gene: TRBJ2-5

CDR3 protein: ASCRGSSDTQY
V gene: TRBV11-2
J gene: TRBJ2-3

CDR3 protein: ASSQDLTISSYNEQF
V gene: TRBV4-1
J gene: TRBJ2-1

CDR3 protein: ASSPTPTWRANYGYT
V gene: TRBV7-2
J gene: TRBJ1-2

CDR3 protein: ASSPYFGATNEKLF
V gene: TRBV7-9
J gene: TRBJ1-4

CDR3 protein: ASSFAGQGISNYGYT
V gene: TRBV7-6
J gene: TRBJ1-2